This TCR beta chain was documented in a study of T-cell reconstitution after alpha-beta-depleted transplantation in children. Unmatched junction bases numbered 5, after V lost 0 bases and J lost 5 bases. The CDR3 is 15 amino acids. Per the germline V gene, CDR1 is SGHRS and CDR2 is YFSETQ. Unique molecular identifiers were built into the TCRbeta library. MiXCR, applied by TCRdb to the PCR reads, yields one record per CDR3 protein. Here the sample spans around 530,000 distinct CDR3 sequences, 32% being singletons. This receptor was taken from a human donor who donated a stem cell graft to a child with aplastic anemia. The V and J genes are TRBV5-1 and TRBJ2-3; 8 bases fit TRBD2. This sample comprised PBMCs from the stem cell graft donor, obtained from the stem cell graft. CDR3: CASSLDGLAVDTQYF. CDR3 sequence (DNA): TGCGCCAGCAGCTTGGACGGACTAGCAGTAGATACGCAGTATTTT.